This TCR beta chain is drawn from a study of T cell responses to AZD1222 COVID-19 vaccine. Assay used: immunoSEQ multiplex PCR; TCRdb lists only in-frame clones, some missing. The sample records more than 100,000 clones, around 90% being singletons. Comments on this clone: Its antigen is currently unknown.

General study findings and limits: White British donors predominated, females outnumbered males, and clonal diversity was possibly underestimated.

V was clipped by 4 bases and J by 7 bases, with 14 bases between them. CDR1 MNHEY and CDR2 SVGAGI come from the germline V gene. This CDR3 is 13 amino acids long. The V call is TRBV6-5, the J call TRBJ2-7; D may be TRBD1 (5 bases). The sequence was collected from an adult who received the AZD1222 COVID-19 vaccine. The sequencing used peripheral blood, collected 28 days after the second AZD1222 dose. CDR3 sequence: CASSFPRVREQYF. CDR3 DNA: TGTGCCAGCAGTTTCCCCAGGGTCCGGGAGCAGTACTTC.